This passage covers 28 T cell receptor beta chains from one sample sequenced in a study of beta chain features in type 1 diabetes. Broader study findings: In every one of the four CD4+ subsets, TCRB CDR3s were moderately but significantly shorter in Type 1 diabetes patients.

No cognate antigen is known for these TCRs. Sequenced material consisted of expressed TCRB transcripts (all of the isolated RNA was reverse transcribed). Sequenced by immunoSEQ multiplex PCR; TCRdb stores in-frame clones only, minus some. The sample carries around 600,000 clones, roughly 12% recorded once. The sequencing input was naive CD4+ T cells from blood. Source of these receptors: a man aged 25-40 years with type 1 diabetes.

V gene TRBV28 combines with J gene TRBJ2-4, with 9 bases aligning to TRBD1. V was clipped by 6 bases and J by 4 bases; unmatched bases: 1. CDR3 length: 13 amino acids. Germline loops: CDR1 MDHEN, CDR2 SYDVKM. The CDR3 DNA sequence: TGTGCCAGCAGGGGACAGGGTAAAAACATTCAGTACTTC. It yields the protein CASRGQGKNIQYF.

This clone has more than one count but fewer than ten. V and J are TRBV6-5 and TRBJ2-7; 7 nucleotides match TRBD1. CDR3 length: 13 residues. The trim removed 0 bases at V and 10 bases at J, leaving 6 bases unmatched. Germline values: CDR1 MNHEY, CDR2 SVGAGI. CDR3 in DNA: TGTGCCAGCAGTTACTCGGGGACAGTCTACCAGTACTTC. Translated, it gives CASSYSGTVYQYF.

This clone was found a few times. The gene calls are TRBV4-3 and TRBJ2-1; D might be TRBD1 or TRBD2, each matching 6 bases. CDR3 length: 14 residues. Germline-derived CDR1 and CDR2 are LGHNA and YSLEER. V dropped 3 bases and J dropped 12 bases, with 18 bases sitting between them. This chain's CDR3 is CASSHGQRLGGQFF. As DNA, the CDR3 is TGCGCCAGCAGCCACGGACAGCGTCTCGGGGGGCAGTTCTTC.

This clone was counted a few times. V and J are TRBV11-3 and TRBJ1-6; D possibly corresponds to TRBD1 (6 bases). Germline lookup yields CDR1 SGHNT and CDR2 YENEEA. The CDR3 loop spans 14 amino acids. V lost 5 bases and J lost 4, with 9 bases in between. The CDR3 reads CASSPGQYNSPLHF. Here the CDR3 DNA reads TGTGCCAGCAGCCCCGGACAGTATAATTCACCCCTCCACTTT.

This clone was seen a few times. The chain recombines TRBV27 with TRBJ2-2; the match to TRBD2 covers 7 bases. V was pared by 8 bases and J by 4 bases, with 4 bases of the junction left unmatched. Looked up from germline, CDR1 is MNHEY and CDR2 is SMNVEV (reference sequence). CDR3 length equals 13 residues. The CDR3 sequence is CASWGGITGELFF. CDR3 in DNA: TGTGCCAGCTGGGGAGGGATCACCGGGGAGCTGTTTTTT.

The chain has TRBV11-3 and TRBJ2-3, with 9 bases identical to TRBD2. The CDR3 totals 17 residues. Germline trimming cut 0 bases from V and 2 bases from J; bases unmatched to any gene: 6. Germline V gives CDR1 SGHNT, CDR2 YENEEA. CDR3 nucleotide sequence: TGTGCCAGCAGCTTAGATCAAGTAGCGGGGGCCACAGATACGCAGTATTTT. It codes for CASSLDQVAGATDTQYF.

V and J are TRBV5-1 and TRBJ1-2; D is unresolved. CDR3 length equals 14 residues. V was cut by 5 bases and J by 8 bases, with 19 bases left in between. Germline CDR1 and CDR2: SGHRS and YFSETQ. The CDR3 protein is CASRKTSERPGYTF. CDR3 coding DNA: TGCGCCAGCAGAAAAACATCGGAAAGGCCGGGCTACACCTTC.

This clone was found a few times. The chain uses TRBV4-3 and TRBJ2-2; tentatively, D is TRBD2 (6 bases). The germline V gene has CDR1 LGHNA and CDR2 YSLEER. V gave up 4 bases and J gave up 2 bases, with 11 bases separating them. The CDR3 sequence is 15 residues long. The CDR3 sequence is CASSRGDLNTGELFF. CDR3 in DNA: TGCGCCAGCAGCCGGGGGGACCTAAACACCGGGGAGCTGTTTTTT.

V is TRBV2 and J is TRBJ2-1, with TRBD1 identical over 12 bases. CDR3 length: 16 amino acids. CDR1 and CDR2 (germline): SNHLY, FYNNEI. V lost 5 bases to trimming and J lost 4 bases; unmatched junction nucleotides: 6. The chain's CDR3 is CASSNRDRGHYNEQFF. CDR3 in DNA: TGTGCCAGCAGTAACCGGGACAGGGGGCATTACAATGAGCAGTTCTTC.

Here the CDR3 reads CASSMGLGETQYF. CDR3 sequence (DNA): TGTGCCAGCAGCATGGGACTCGGCGAGACCCAGTACTTC. This rearrangement joins TRBV7-8 to TRBJ2-5; D is possibly TRBD2 (6 bases). Trimming shortened V by 5 bases and J by 5 bases, and 12 bases separated the two germline ends. Germline values: CDR1 SGHVS, CDR2 FQNEAQ. The CDR3 sequence is 13 residues long.

The CDR3 loop reads CASGTESSYEQYF. For the CDR3, the DNA is TGCGCCAGCGGGACGGAGAGCTCCTACGAGCAGTACTTC. The chain recombines TRBV23-1 with TRBJ2-7; D tentatively reads TRBD1 or TRBD2 (5 bases each). TRBV23-1 is an ORF; its function is uncertain. The V gene lost 8 bases and the J gene lost 0 bases, with 11 bases spanning the gap. The length of the CDR3 is 13 residues.

This clone was found a few times. The gene calls are TRBV5-6 and TRBJ2-3; maybe TRBD1 (5 bases). The V end lost 3 bases, the J end lost 5 bases, and 19 bases lay between the germline ends. Germline values: CDR1 SGHDT, CDR2 YYEEEE. This CDR3 has 16 amino acids. CDR3 DNA: TGTGCCAGCAGCTCTAGAGGATTGGCAGGGCGAGATACGCAGTATTTT. Its protein product is CASSSRGLAGRDTQYF.

This clone was counted between two and nine times. CDR3 DNA sequence: TGTGCCAGCAGCCAAGAAGTGGGGTGGTTCGGGGAGCTGTTTTTT. Translating gives CASSQEVGWFGELFF. This rearrangement joins TRBV14 to TRBJ2-2; no clear D gene. CDR3 size: 15 residues. The V gene's germline CDR1 is SGHDN and CDR2 FVKESK. V was pared by 0 bases and J by 7 bases, with 12 bases between.

Turning to this clone: The same CDR3 can be traced to other DNA sequences in this sample. The rearrangement uses TRBV5-1 and TRBJ2-3, with no clear D. This CDR3 is 13 amino acids long. V lost 2 bases to trimming and J lost 0 bases, with 4 bases between them. Germline V CDR1 and CDR2: SGHRS, YFSETQ. The CDR3 protein is CASSLSSTDTQYF. CDR3 bases: TGCGCCAGCAGCTTAAGCAGCACAGATACGCAGTATTTT. The full variable domain, rest sourced from reference TRBV5-1 and TRBJ2-3, is KAGVTQTPRYLIKTRGQQVTLSCSPISGHRSVSWYQQTPGQGLQFLFEYFSETQRNKGNFPGRFSGRQFSNSRSEMNVSTLELGDSALYLCASSLSSTDTQYFGPGTRLTVL.

This rearrangement joins TRBV30 to TRBJ2-2; TRBD1 aligns across 9 bases. In germline, CDR1 is GTSNPN, CDR2 SVGIG (reference sequence). V was clipped by 6 bases and J by 4 bases; unmatched bases: 6. The CDR3 runs 14 residues. The CDR3, as DNA: TGTGCCTGCCCTGGGACAGGGTCCACCGGGGAGCTGTTTTTT. Translating it yields CACPGTGSTGELFF.

This clone was picked up a small number of times. The chain links TRBV7-9 to TRBJ2-5, with D tentatively TRBD1 (6 bases). The germline CDR1 and CDR2 sequences are SEHNR and FQNEAQ (reference sequence). V gave up 1 base and J gave up 5 bases, with 17 bases separating them. The CDR3 length is 16 residues. The CDR3 loop is CASSLDGITGKETQYF. As DNA, the CDR3 is TGTGCCAGCAGCTTAGACGGAATTACAGGGAAGGAGACCCAGTACTTC.

This rearrangement joins TRBV14 to TRBJ2-3; D ambiguous. The V gene lost 2 bases and the J gene lost 3 bases, with 15 bases spanning the gap. Germline CDR1 is SGHDN and CDR2 is FVKESK. The CDR3 is 16 amino acids. CDR3 loop: CASSQLFEETTDTQYF. In DNA, the CDR3 is TGTGCCAGCAGCCAACTCTTTGAGGAAACGACAGATACGCAGTATTTT.

This clone was seen a handful of times. The chain combines TRBV7-3 with TRBJ2-7; 9 bases fit TRBD1. Germline lookup yields CDR1 SGHTA and CDR2 FQGTGA. V dropped 2 bases and J dropped 3; count of bases not matched to a gene: 5. This CDR3 comprises 15 residues. CDR3 amino acids: CASSLDGQGFYEQYF. CDR3 nucleotide sequence: TGTGCCAGCAGCTTAGACGGACAGGGGTTCTACGAGCAGTACTTC.

The rearrangement joins TRBV18 to TRBJ2-3, with TRBD2 matching over 14 bases. Germline lookup yields CDR1 KGHSH and CDR2 LQKENI. The trim removed 2 bases at V and 4 bases at J, leaving 2 bases unmatched. The CDR3 is made up of 16 amino acids. In nucleotides, the CDR3 is TGTGCCAGCTCACCATGGACTAGCGGGGGGTCAGATACGCAGTATTTT. Its protein is CASSPWTSGGSDTQYF.

V gene TRBV7-6 combines with J gene TRBJ2-1; D may correspond to TRBD1 or TRBD2 (5 bases each). Trimming removed 3 bases at V and 5 bases at J, with 17 bases between. Germline lookup yields CDR1 SGHVS and CDR2 FNYEAQ. The CDR3 has 16 residues. Written as DNA, the CDR3 is TGTGCCAGCAGCTTTAAGTTCGGTCGAGGGGACAATGAGCAGTTCTTC. It specifies CASSFKFGRGDNEQFF.

This clone was seen only a few times. This chain joins TRBV25-1 and TRBJ2-2; 11 bases are shared with TRBD2. The J segment lost 2 bases and the V segment lost 1 base, leaving 3 bases of the junction unmatched. Germline V CDR1 and CDR2: MGHDK, SYGVNS. The CDR3 contains 17 residues. The CDR3 loop is CASSELTSGDNTGELFF. The CDR3 coding sequence is TGTGCCAGCAGTGAATTGACTAGCGGGGATAACACCGGGGAGCTGTTTTTT.

This clone was counted a few times. This chain links TRBV5-6 with TRBJ2-1, with D tentatively TRBD1 (6 bases). CDR3 length: 14 amino acids. Germline CDR1 SGHDT, CDR2 YYEEEE. V shed 2 bases and J shed 4 bases, with 10 bases lying between them. The CDR3 spells CASSLGGHYNEQFF. The CDR3, as DNA: TGTGCCAGCAGCTTAGGGGGACATTACAATGAGCAGTTCTTC.

This clone was detected a few times. The chain links TRBV7-3 to TRBJ2-3, with no clear D. CDR1 is SGHTA and CDR2 is FQGTGA in the germline V gene. The CDR3 loop spans 14 amino acids. The germline V and J ends were trimmed by 4 bases and 5 bases, with 13 bases remaining between them. The CDR3 region is CASSSSPLGDTQYF. CDR3 coding DNA: TGTGCCAGCAGCTCCTCCCCTCTGGGAGATACGCAGTATTTT. The full variable domain, rest sourced from reference TRBV7-3 and TRBJ2-3, is GAGVSQTPSNKVTEKGKYVELRCDPISGHTALYWYRQSLGQGPEFLIYFQGTGAADDSGLPNDRFFAVRPEGSVSTLKIQRTERGDSAVYLCASSSSPLGDTQYFGPGTRLTVL.

J is TRBJ2-6 and V is TRBV19; 7 positions match TRBD1. The V gene's germline CDR1 is LNHDA and CDR2 SQIVND (reference sequence). The CDR3 is 17 residues long. The V and J ends lost 4 bases and 1 base, in that order; junction bases with no gene match: 7. The CDR3 spells CASSRTSTGSGANVLTF. As DNA, the CDR3 is TGTGCCAGTAGTAGAACCTCGACAGGGTCTGGGGCCAACGTCCTGACTTTC.

The chain links TRBV18 to TRBJ2-7; tentative D call: TRBD1 (5 bases). The CDR3 totals 14 residues. Per germline, CDR1 KGHSH and CDR2 LQKENI. Trimming cost V 3 bases and J 2 bases, with 11 bases left between them. Written as DNA, the CDR3 is TGTGCCAGCTCACCTACTACAGGAGCCTACGAGCAGTACTTC. Amino acid sequence: CASSPTTGAYEQYF. Looking up the rest from reference TRBV18 and TRBJ2-7 gives the full variable domain: NAGVMQNPRHLVRRRGQEARLRCSPMKGHSHVYWYRQLPEEGLKFMVYLQKENIIDESGMPKERFSAEFPKEGPSILRIQQVVRGDSAAYFCASSPTTGAYEQYFGPGTRLTVT.

The table lists this clone with a few counts. The chain uses TRBV4-2 and TRBJ2-1; D not certain. Trimming shortened V by 1 base and J by 2 bases, and 12 bases separated the two germline ends. Germline V lookup: CDR1 LGHNA, CDR2 YNFKEQ. This CDR3 has 16 residues. The CDR3 DNA reads as TGTGCCAGCAGCCAAGGAGCAGAAGCTACCTACAATGAGCAGTTCTTC. Amino acid sequence: CASSQGAEATYNEQFF.

The chain uses TRBV28 and TRBJ2-7, with a tentative D call TRBD1 (6 bases). CDR3 length equals 15 residues. CDR1 and CDR2 from the germline V gene are MDHEN and SYDVKM. Between the trimmed V and J ends, which lost 2 bases and 0 bases, there was a span of 11 bases. The CDR3 DNA follows: TGTGCCAGCAGTTTAGGGACATCTAGCTCCTACGAGCAGTACTTC. Translation: CASSLGTSSSYEQYF.

The CDR3 spells CASSLFEPPNEKLFF. CDR3 nucleotides: TGTGCCAGCAGTTTATTCGAGCCGCCGAATGAAAAACTGTTTTTT. V is TRBV27 and J is TRBJ1-4; D unresolved. The V gene's germline CDR1 is MNHEY and CDR2 SMNVEV (reference sequence). V was clipped by 1 base and J by 5 bases, with 11 bases between them. The CDR3 sequence is 15 residues long.